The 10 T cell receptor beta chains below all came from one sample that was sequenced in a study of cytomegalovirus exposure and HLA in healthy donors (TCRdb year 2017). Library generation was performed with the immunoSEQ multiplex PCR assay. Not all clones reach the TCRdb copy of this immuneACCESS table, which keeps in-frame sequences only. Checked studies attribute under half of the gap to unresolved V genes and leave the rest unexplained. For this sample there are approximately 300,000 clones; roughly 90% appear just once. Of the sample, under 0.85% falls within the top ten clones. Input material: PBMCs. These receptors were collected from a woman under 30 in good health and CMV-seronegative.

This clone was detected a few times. The CDR3 sequence is CASSLGQGVTEAFF. The CDR3, as DNA: TGTGCCAGCAGCTTGGGACAGGGAGTTACTGAAGCTTTCTTT. The chain uses TRBV7-6 and TRBJ1-1; 9 positions match TRBD1. Germline CDR1 SGHVS, CDR2 FNYEAQ. With V trimmed by 3 bases and J by 5 bases, 4 bases remained unmatched. The CDR3 totals 14 residues.

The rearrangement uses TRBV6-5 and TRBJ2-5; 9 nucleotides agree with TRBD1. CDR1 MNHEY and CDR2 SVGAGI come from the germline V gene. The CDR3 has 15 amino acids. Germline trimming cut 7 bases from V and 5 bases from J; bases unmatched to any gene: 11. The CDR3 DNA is TGTGCCAGCAAAACGGGACAGGGTTTTATGGAGACCCAGTACTTC. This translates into CASKTGQGFMETQYF.

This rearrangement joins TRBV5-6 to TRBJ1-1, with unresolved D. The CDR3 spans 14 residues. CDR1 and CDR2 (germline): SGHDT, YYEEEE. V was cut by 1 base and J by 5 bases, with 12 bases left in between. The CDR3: CASSLIHGGTEAFF. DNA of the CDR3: TGTGCCAGCAGCTTGATACACGGAGGGACTGAAGCTTTCTTT.

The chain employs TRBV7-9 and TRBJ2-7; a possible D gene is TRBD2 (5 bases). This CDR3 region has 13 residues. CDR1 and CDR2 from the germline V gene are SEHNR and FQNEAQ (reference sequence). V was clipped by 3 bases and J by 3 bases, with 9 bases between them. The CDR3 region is CASSFSESYEQYF. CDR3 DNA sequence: TGTGCCAGCAGCTTTAGCGAGAGCTACGAGCAGTACTTC.

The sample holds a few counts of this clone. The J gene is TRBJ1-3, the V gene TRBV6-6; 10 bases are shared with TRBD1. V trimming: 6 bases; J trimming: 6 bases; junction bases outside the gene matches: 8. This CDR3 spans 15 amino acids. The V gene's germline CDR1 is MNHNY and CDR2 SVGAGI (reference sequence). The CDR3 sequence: CASRSGTGVLNTIYF. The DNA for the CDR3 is TGTGCCAGCAGATCCGGGACAGGGGTCTTAAACACCATATATTTT.

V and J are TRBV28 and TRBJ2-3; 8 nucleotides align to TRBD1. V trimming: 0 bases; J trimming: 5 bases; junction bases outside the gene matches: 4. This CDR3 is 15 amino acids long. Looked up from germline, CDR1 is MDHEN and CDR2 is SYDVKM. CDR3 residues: CASSLWQGAGDTQYF. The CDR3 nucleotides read TGTGCCAGCAGTTTATGGCAGGGGGCTGGAGATACGCAGTATTTT.

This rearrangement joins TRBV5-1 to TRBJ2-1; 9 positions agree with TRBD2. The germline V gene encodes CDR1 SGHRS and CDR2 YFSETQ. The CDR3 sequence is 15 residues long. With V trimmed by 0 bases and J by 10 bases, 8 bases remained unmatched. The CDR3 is CASSLVAGGPNEQFF. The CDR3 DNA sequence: TGCGCCAGCAGCTTGGTGGCGGGAGGGCCAAACGAGCAGTTCTTC. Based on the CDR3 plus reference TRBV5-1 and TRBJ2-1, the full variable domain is KAGVTQTPRYLIKTRGQQVTLSCSPISGHRSVSWYQQTPGQGLQFLFEYFSETQRNKGNFPGRFSGRQFSNSRSEMNVSTLELGDSALYLCASSLVAGGPNEQFFGPGTRLTVL.

CDR3 loop: CSVQQSGTGGRRGYTF. CDR3 nucleotides: TGCAGCGTCCAACAATCCGGGACAGGGGGTAGACGGGGCTACACCTTC. This rearrangement joins TRBV29-1 to TRBJ1-2; 11 bases line up with TRBD1. The CDR3 length is 16 residues. The ends lost 6 bases at V and 8 bases at J; junction bases unmatched: 17. The germline CDR1 and CDR2 sequences are SQVTM and ANQGSEA. The full variable domain, its missing parts supplied by reference TRBV29-1 and TRBJ1-2, is SAVISQKPSRDICQRGTSLTIQCQVDSQVTMMFWYRQQPGQSLTLIATANQGSEATYESGFVIDKFPISRPNLTFSTLTVSNMSPEDSSIYLCSVQQSGTGGRRGYTFGSGTRLTVV.

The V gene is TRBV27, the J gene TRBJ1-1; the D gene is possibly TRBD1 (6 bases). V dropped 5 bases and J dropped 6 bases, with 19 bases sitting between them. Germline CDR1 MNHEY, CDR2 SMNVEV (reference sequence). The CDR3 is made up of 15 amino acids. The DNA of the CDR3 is TGTGCCAGCAGTGAACAGGGACGGGGTAAGGCTGAAGCTTTCTTT. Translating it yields CASSEQGRGKAEAFF.

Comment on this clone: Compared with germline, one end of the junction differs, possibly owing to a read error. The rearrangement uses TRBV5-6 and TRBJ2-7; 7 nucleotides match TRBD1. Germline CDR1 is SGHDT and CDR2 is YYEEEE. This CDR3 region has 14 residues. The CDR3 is CASTKGALSSEQYF. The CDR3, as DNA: TGTGCCAGCACCAAGGGGGCGCTTTCCTCCGAGCAGTACTTC.